What follows is one T cell receptor (beta chain) and its context. No antigen is known for it. It was cDNA, reverse transcribed from extracted RNA, that served as the sequencing template. Sequencing was performed with immunoSEQ multiplex PCR; in TCRdb, only in-frame clones are kept and a portion is missing. The data hold some 190,000 clones, with around 64% observed a single time. This sample was taken from a study of CD8+ T cells in alopecia areata. Findings of the study overall: Whereas mice showed it more clearly, TCR sharing across patients was murkier, possibly because of HLA.

The treatment: oral pan-JAK inhibitor, 5-10 mg twice daily. CDR1 and CDR2 (germline): SQVTM, ANQGSEA. The CDR3 covers 13 residues. The J segment lost 5 bases and the V segment lost 4 bases, leaving 2 bases of the junction unmatched. The sequence was obtained from a human donor with alopecia areata. This chain connects TRBV29-1 to TRBJ2-3; 11 bases are a match to TRBD2. The sequencing here drew on CD4+ T cells sorted from blood, taken between weeks 49 and 50, from a patient treated with tofacitinib. As DNA, the CDR3 is TGCAGCGTTGTACTAGCGGGGGTAGATACGCAGTATTTT. Its protein product is CSVVLAGVDTQYF.